Shown below are 25 T cell receptor beta chains from a single sample sequenced in a study of T cells in narcolepsy. Repertoires were generated with immunoSEQ multiplex PCR, while TCRdb's copy carries only in-frame clones and drops some. The table has approximately 25,000 clones, 60% to 75% seen once. The sequenced sample was memory (CD45RA-) CD4+ T cells from blood. These receptor sequences come from a human donor in good health.

The rearrangement uses TRBV11-2 and TRBJ2-7; D possibly uses TRBD1 or TRBD2 (5 bases each). Germline CDR1 is SGHAT and CDR2 is FQNNGV. This CDR3 contains 12 residues. V was shortened by 5 bases and J by 6 bases, with 11 bases between the two germline ends. The CDR3 reads CASSQRGSEQYF. CDR3 nucleotide sequence: TGTGCCAGCAGCCAACGGGGCAGCGAGCAGTACTTC.

V gene TRBV27 combines with J gene TRBJ2-1; a possible D gene is TRBD2 (6 bases). Trimming removed 3 bases from V and 0 bases from J, with 21 bases in between. The V gene's germline CDR1 is MNHEY and CDR2 SMNVEV (reference sequence). This CDR3 has 19 amino acids. As DNA, the CDR3 is TGTGCCAGCAGTTTTCAGCCCAGGCCCGGGACTTCCTCCTACAATGAGCAGTTCTTC. This encodes CASSFQPRPGTSSYNEQFF.

The V and J genes are TRBV28 and TRBJ2-7; no firm D call. Trimming shortened V by 7 bases and J by 3 bases, and 16 bases separated the two germline ends. This CDR3 contains 14 residues. Germline lookup yields CDR1 MDHEN and CDR2 SYDVKM. In DNA form, the CDR3 reads TGTGCCAGCACCAAAGGTCAGCGCTTCTACGAGCAGTACTTC. It encodes CASTKGQRFYEQYF.

The genes are TRBV5-8 and TRBJ2-1; D remains unclear. From germline, CDR1 is SGHTS and CDR2 YDEGEE. Trimming left V 2 bases short and J 0 bases short, with 9 bases between. The CDR3 is made up of 15 amino acids. The CDR3 DNA sequence: TGTGCCAGCAGCTTAGAAGGGTCCTCCTACAATGAGCAGTTCTTC. It codes for CASSLEGSSYNEQFF.

This clone occurred a few times. This sequence joins TRBV4-2 and TRBJ1-1; TRBD1 might be the D (6 bases). The V end was cut by 4 bases, the J end by 1 base, with 16 bases between. The CDR3 has 16 amino acids. The germline V gene has CDR1 LGHNA and CDR2 YNFKEQ. The CDR3 sequence is CASSRSIDRWNTEAFF. DNA for the CDR3: TGTGCCAGCAGCCGATCAATTGACAGGTGGAACACTGAAGCTTTCTTT.

J is TRBJ1-1 and V is TRBV19, with TRBD1 matching over 8 bases. The junction had 9 bases not matched to a gene; V was cut back by 3 bases and J by 12 bases. This CDR3 comprises 13 residues. Germline-derived CDR1 and CDR2 are LNHDA and SQIVND (reference sequence). The CDR3 sequence: CASSIPLTGETFF. The CDR3 DNA follows: TGTGCCAGTAGTATCCCCTTGACAGGGGAAACTTTCTTT.

The chain links TRBV28 to TRBJ1-2; a weak D match, TRBD1 (6 bases). V lost 2 bases, J lost 8 bases, and 12 bases lay in between. This CDR3 has 13 amino acids. Germline loops: CDR1 MDHEN, CDR2 SYDVKM. The DNA of the CDR3 is TGTGCCAGCAGTTTAGAATGGGGGCGGGGCTACACCTTC. It encodes CASSLEWGRGYTF.

This clone is deemed medium-sized (0.01 to 0.1%). This chain links TRBV6-1 with TRBJ2-2; D remains ambiguous. V shed 10 bases and J shed 6 bases, with 12 bases lying between them. In germline, CDR1 is MNHNS, CDR2 SASEGT. This CDR3 contains 12 residues. The CDR3 coding sequence is TGTGCCACCGACTCCCCCTCCGGGGAGCTGTTTTTT. Translated, it gives CATDSPSGELFF.

The genes are TRBV15 and TRBJ1-5; no definite D call. CDR1 is LNHNV and CDR2 is YYDKDF in the germline V gene (reference sequence). The CDR3 length is 14 residues. V shed 8 bases and J shed 4 bases, with 15 bases lying between them. The CDR3 bases are TGTGCCACCGGGTCTCGGAACGAAAATCAGCCCCAGCATTTT. Amino acids: CATGSRNENQPQHF.

The rearrangement links TRBV28 to TRBJ2-7; 12 nucleotides agree with TRBD1. Trimming took 6 bases from V and 7 from J; bases not matched to a gene: 7. This CDR3 has 14 residues. Germline CDR1 is MDHEN and CDR2 is SYDVKM. The CDR3 sequence: CASRWGQGASEQYF. CDR3 nucleotide sequence: TGTGCCAGCAGGTGGGGACAGGGGGCGTCTGAGCAGTACTTC.

The chain joins TRBV5-1 to TRBJ2-7, with D perhaps TRBD1 (6 bases). This CDR3 spans 13 amino acids. The ends were cut back, 5 bases at V and 4 bases at J, with 13 bases in the middle. CDR1 and CDR2 from the germline V gene are SGHRS and YFSETQ. The CDR3 DNA sequence: TGCGCCAGCAGTCAACCACAGGGTTACGAGCAGTACTTC. Its protein product is CASSQPQGYEQYF. The whole variable domain, remainder taken from reference TRBV5-1 and TRBJ2-7, is KAGVTQTPRYLIKTRGQQVTLSCSPISGHRSVSWYQQTPGQGLQFLFEYFSETQRNKGNFPGRFSGRQFSNSRSEMNVSTLELGDSALYLCASSQPQGYEQYFGPGTRLTVT.

This chain joins TRBV30 and TRBJ2-3; 8 nucleotides line up with TRBD2. This CDR3 spans 14 amino acids. Trimming at V came to 4 bases and at J to 4 bases, leaving 7 bases not matched to a gene. Germline values: CDR1 GTSNPN, CDR2 SVGIG (reference sequence). The CDR3 loop is CAWTRGGLADTQYF. In DNA form, the CDR3 reads TGTGCCTGGACCCGGGGGGGGCTGGCAGATACGCAGTATTTT.

V gene TRBV5-4 combines with J gene TRBJ2-5; TRBD2 aligns across 11 bases. CDR1 and CDR2 from the germline V gene are SGHNT and YYREEE (reference sequence). The trim removed 1 base at V and 2 bases at J, leaving 1 base unmatched. The CDR3 contains 15 residues. The CDR3 DNA follows: TGTGCCAGCAGCTTGTTAGCGGGAGGGCAAGAGACCCAGTACTTC. Translated: CASSLLAGGQETQYF.

This clone was seen once. In DNA form, the CDR3 reads TGTGCCAGCAGTTTTGGCAGGGGTAGCAATCAGCCCCAGCATTTT. It is translated as CASSFGRGSNQPQHF. The chain is built from TRBV27 and TRBJ1-5; tentative D call: TRBD1 (6 bases). Looked up from germline, CDR1 is MNHEY and CDR2 is SMNVEV (reference sequence). V was shortened by 3 bases and J by 0 bases, with 9 bases between the two germline ends. CDR3 length equals 15 residues.

V is TRBV6-1 and J is TRBJ1-1; TRBD1 aligns across 9 bases. V gave up 6 bases and J gave up 9 bases; unmatched junction bases: 8. Germline V gives CDR1 MNHNS, CDR2 SASEGT. The CDR3 contains 13 residues. In DNA form, the CDR3 reads TGTGCCAGCAGCTCAGACAGGGGGGAAAAAGCTTTCTTT. Its translation is CASSSDRGEKAFF.

V and J are TRBV4-3 and TRBJ2-2; possibly TRBD2 for D (6 bases). The CDR3 runs 13 residues. The ends were cut back, 1 base at V and 6 bases at J, with 6 bases in the middle. Per germline, CDR1 LGHNA and CDR2 YSLEER. CDR3 amino acids: CASSQAGAGELFF. The CDR3 DNA reads TGCGCCAGCAGCCAAGCGGGGGCCGGGGAGCTGTTTTTT.

This chain uses TRBV5-5 with TRBJ1-3, with no clear D. Germline lookup yields CDR1 SGHKS and CDR2 YYEKEE (reference sequence). This CDR3 has 15 residues. Trimming took off 1 base at V and 0 bases at J, with 8 bases between the two ends. For the CDR3, the DNA is TGTGCCAGCAGCTTGCGGCTTAGCTCTGGAAACACCATATATTTT. Amino acid sequence: CASSLRLSSGNTIYF.

In its sample, this clone was seen a few times. The genes are TRBV6-1 and TRBJ1-3; 9 nucleotides match TRBD1. V dropped 1 base and J dropped 8; count of bases not matched to a gene: 12. Germline V lookup: CDR1 MNHNS, CDR2 SASEGT. There are 17 residues in the CDR3. In DNA, the CDR3 is TGTGCCAGCAGTGAAGAATTGTATCGGACAGGGGAGGACACCATATATTTT. Its protein product is CASSEELYRTGEDTIYF.

With regard to this clone: It may be a read error: a sequence one base away is much more abundant. The CDR3 sequence: CASSGSGLPYEQYF. Written as DNA, the CDR3 is TGTGCCAGCAGCGGTAGCGGGCTCCCCTACGAGCAGTACTTC. This sequence joins TRBV25-1 and TRBJ2-7; 7 bases line up with TRBD2. CDR3 length: 14 residues. V was clipped by 6 bases and J by 2 bases; unmatched bases: 7. The germline V gene encodes CDR1 MGHDK and CDR2 SYGVNS.

This chain connects TRBV5-1 to TRBJ2-3, with D maybe TRBD2 (6 bases). Germline V gives CDR1 SGHRS, CDR2 YFSETQ. V dropped 4 bases and J dropped 2 bases, with 14 bases sitting between them. This CDR3 spans 15 amino acids. The CDR3 coding sequence is TGCGCCAGCAGCGCCCGGGACTCATCCACAGATACGCAGTATTTT. Protein product: CASSARDSSTDTQYF.

The sample holds one count of this clone. The V call is TRBV5-5, the J call TRBJ1-5; TRBD1 matches at 7 bases. The J segment lost 3 bases and the V segment lost 2 bases, leaving 5 bases of the junction unmatched. This CDR3 comprises 15 residues. Germline-derived CDR1 and CDR2 are SGHKS and YYEKEE (reference sequence). CDR3: CASSFGQAFNQPQHF. DNA of the CDR3: TGTGCCAGCAGCTTCGGACAGGCCTTCAATCAGCCCCAGCATTTT.

J is TRBJ2-3 and V is TRBV10-2; D possibly corresponds to TRBD1 (6 bases). The CDR3 spans 13 residues. Per germline, CDR1 WSHSY and CDR2 SAAADI. V was clipped by 6 bases and J by 6 bases, with 13 bases between them. CDR3 loop: CASRGAPADTQYF. The DNA of the CDR3 is TGCGCCAGCAGGGGGGCGCCCGCCGATACGCAGTATTTT.

This clone was found a few times. This chain links TRBV9 with TRBJ2-7; 9 bases line up with TRBD1. CDR1 SGDLS and CDR2 YYNGEE come from the germline V gene. V shed 3 bases, J shed 2 bases, and the junction held 9 bases outside the gene matches. The CDR3 is 16 residues long. The CDR3, as DNA: TGTGCCAGCAGCGCGGGCTGGGGACAGGGAACCTACGAGCAGTACTTC. It encodes CASSAGWGQGTYEQYF.

The chain uses TRBV25-1 and TRBJ1-5; 7 nucleotides line up with TRBD1. This CDR3 has 15 residues. V trimming: 4 bases; J trimming: 3 bases; junction bases outside the gene matches: 6. Germline CDR1 and CDR2: MGHDK and SYGVNS. The CDR3 spells CASSATGQPNQPQHF. CDR3 in DNA: TGTGCCAGCAGTGCTACGGGACAGCCCAATCAGCCCCAGCATTTT.

This rearrangement joins TRBV6-6 to TRBJ2-7, with D perhaps matching TRBD2 (6 bases). The germline V and J ends were trimmed by 6 bases and 3 bases, with 18 bases remaining between them. The V gene's germline CDR1 is MNHNY and CDR2 SVGAGI (reference sequence). The CDR3 totals 15 residues. Here the CDR3 reads CASSDLGGPNYEQYF. CDR3 nucleotide sequence: TGTGCCAGCAGCGACCTGGGGGGTCCAAACTACGAGCAGTACTTC.